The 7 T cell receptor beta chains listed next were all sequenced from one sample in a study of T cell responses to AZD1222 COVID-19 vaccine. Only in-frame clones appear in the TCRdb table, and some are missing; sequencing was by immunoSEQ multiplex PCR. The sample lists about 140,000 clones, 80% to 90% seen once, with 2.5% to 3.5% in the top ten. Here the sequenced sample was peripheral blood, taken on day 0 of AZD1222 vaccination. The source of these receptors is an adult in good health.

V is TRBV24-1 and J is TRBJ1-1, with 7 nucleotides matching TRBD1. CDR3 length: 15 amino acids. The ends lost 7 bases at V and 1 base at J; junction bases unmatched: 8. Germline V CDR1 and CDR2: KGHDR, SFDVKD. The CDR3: CATSGSGTANTEAFF. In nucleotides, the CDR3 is TGTGCCACCAGCGGGTCCGGGACAGCGAACACTGAAGCTTTCTTT.

The CDR3 loop is CASSRGTRFYEQYF. As DNA, the CDR3 is TGTGCCAGCAGCCGCGGGACAAGATTCTACGAGCAGTACTTC. This rearrangement joins TRBV14 to TRBJ2-7; tentatively, D is TRBD1 or TRBD2 (6 bases each). V lost 4 bases, J lost 3 bases, and 13 bases lay in between. Germline lookup yields CDR1 SGHDN and CDR2 FVKESK. The CDR3 covers 14 residues.

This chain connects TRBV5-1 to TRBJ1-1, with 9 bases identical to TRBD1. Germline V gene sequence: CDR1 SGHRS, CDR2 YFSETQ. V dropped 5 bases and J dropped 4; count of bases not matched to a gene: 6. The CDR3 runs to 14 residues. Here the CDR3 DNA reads TGCGCCAGCAGGCGAGGACAGGGGCCCACTGAAGCTTTCTTT. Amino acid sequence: CASRRGQGPTEAFF.

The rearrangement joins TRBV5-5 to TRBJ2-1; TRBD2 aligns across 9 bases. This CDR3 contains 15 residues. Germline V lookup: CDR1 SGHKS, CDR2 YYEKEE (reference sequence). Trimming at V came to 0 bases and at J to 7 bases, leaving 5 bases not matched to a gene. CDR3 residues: CASSLVAGGRNEQFF. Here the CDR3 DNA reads TGTGCCAGCAGCTTGGTGGCGGGAGGGCGGAATGAGCAGTTCTTC.

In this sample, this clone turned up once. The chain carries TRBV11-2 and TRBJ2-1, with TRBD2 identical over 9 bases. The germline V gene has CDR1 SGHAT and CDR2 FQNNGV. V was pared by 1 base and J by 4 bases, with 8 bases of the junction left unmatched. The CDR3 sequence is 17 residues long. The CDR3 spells CASSLAIAGAIYNEQFF. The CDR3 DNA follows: TGTGCCAGCAGCTTAGCCATAGCGGGGGCCATATACAATGAGCAGTTCTTC.

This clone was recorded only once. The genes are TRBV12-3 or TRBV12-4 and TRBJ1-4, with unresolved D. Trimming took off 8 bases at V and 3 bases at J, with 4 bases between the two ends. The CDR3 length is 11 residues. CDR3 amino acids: CASRSNEKLFF. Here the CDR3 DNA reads TGTGCCAGCCGATCTAATGAAAAACTGTTTTTT.

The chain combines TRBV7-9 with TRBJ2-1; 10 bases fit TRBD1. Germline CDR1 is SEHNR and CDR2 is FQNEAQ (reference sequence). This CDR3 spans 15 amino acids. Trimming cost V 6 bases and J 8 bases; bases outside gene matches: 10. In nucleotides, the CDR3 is TGTGCCAGCAGGAAAGGACAGGGGGTTTTGGATGAGCAGTTCTTC. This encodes CASRKGQGVLDEQFF.